This TCR beta chain was captured by sequencing in a study of HIV-infected patients and healthy controls. This clonotype has at least ten counts. cDNA was made from 500 ng RNA using alpha and beta constant primers. Using multiplexing indices, alpha and beta chain libraries were generated apart by chain-specific third strand synthesis. One entry per CDR3 protein, called by TCRdb with MiXCR from the 5' RACE reads. Of 19,000 or so distinct CDR3 sequences listed, under 9.5% are singletons. Follow-up blood was drawn about 14 weeks, roughly three months, after antiretroviral therapy began. No cell fractionation was done, so the repertoire covers all unsorted peripheral blood T cells. The germline gives CDR1 SGHNT, CDR2 YYREEE (reference sequence). Unmatched junction bases numbered 3, after V lost 4 bases and J lost 4 bases. CDR3 length: 15 amino acids.

This receptor was identified in an adult with HIV infection. The genes are TRBV5-4 and TRBJ2-3; TRBD2 matches 13 bases. The sample here was blood, taken during antiretroviral therapy. The CDR3 loop is CASSRTSGSADTQYF. The CDR3 DNA is TGTGCCAGCAGCCGGACTAGCGGGAGTGCAGATACGCAGTATTTT.